Listed here are 21 T cell receptor beta chains from one sample, sequenced in a study of cytotoxic CD8 clonotypes in ibrutinib-treated CLL listed by TCRdb under 2021. Library preparation used the immunoSEQ multiplex PCR assay. Sourced from immuneACCESS, this table was stored by TCRdb with only in-frame sequences that have V and J called. A share of the clones is absent; for the studies checked, an unresolved V gene accounts for under half, and the remainder has no known explanation. This sample comprises 200,000 to 250,000 clones, 70% to 75% of them detected only once. The ten largest clones add up to 5.5% to 6% of the sample. The meaning of the sample's time point label: roughly 12 months on ibrutinib. The starting material was PBMCs, obtained after 12 months of ibrutinib treatment. These receptors all come from a human donor with chronic lymphocytic leukemia.

The chain recombines TRBV2 with TRBJ2-1, with no clear D. The germline CDR1 and CDR2 sequences are SNHLY and FYNNEI. V lost 6 bases and J lost 6, with 15 bases in between. The CDR3 runs to 14 residues. The CDR3 sequence: CASRKGEQINEQFF. The DNA of the CDR3 is TGTGCCAGCAGGAAGGGCGAACAGATCAATGAGCAGTTCTTC.

This clone was seen more than once but under ten times. V gene TRBV6-5 combines with J gene TRBJ1-6; the D gene is possibly TRBD1 (5 bases). V was trimmed by 6 bases and J by 5 bases, leaving 14 bases between them. The germline V gene has CDR1 MNHEY and CDR2 SVGAGI. The CDR3 extends over 15 amino acids. CDR3 region: CASSKLDTHNSPLHF. CDR3 bases: TGTGCCAGCAGCAAGCTGGACACGCATAATTCACCCCTCCACTTT.

The gene calls are TRBV11-2 and TRBJ1-1, with D possibly TRBD1 on 5 matching bases. V was cut by 1 base and J by 6 bases, with 18 bases left in between. The CDR3 runs 16 residues. Per germline, CDR1 SGHAT and CDR2 FQNNGV. The CDR3 DNA reads TGTGCCAGCAGCTTAGGGCCATACGGCAGGGCTGCTGAAGCTTTCTTT. Amino acid sequence: CASSLGPYGRAAEAFF.

This clone was detected a few times. The sample holds other DNA sequences that translate to the same CDR3. The chain links TRBV18 to TRBJ2-5; no clear D gene. The CDR3 runs to 12 residues. Germline V gene lookup returns CDR1 KGHSH and CDR2 LQKENI. V lost 0 bases to trimming and J lost 4 bases, with 3 bases between them. The CDR3 DNA reads TGTGCCAGCTCACCACCGGGAGAGACCCAGTACTTC. This codes for CASSPPGETQYF. The full variable domain, its missing parts supplied by reference TRBV18 and TRBJ2-5, is NAGVMQNPRHLVRRRGQEARLRCSPMKGHSHVYWYRQLPEEGLKFMVYLQKENIIDESGMPKERFSAEFPKEGPSILRIQQVVRGDSAAYFCASSPPGETQYFGPGTRLLVL.

J is TRBJ1-1 and V is TRBV30; D not resolved. Trimming took 2 bases from V and 6 from J, leaving 13 bases between them. The CDR3 is 13 amino acids. CDR1 GTSNPN and CDR2 SVGIG come from the germline V gene (reference sequence). The CDR3 DNA reads TGTGCCTGGAGTAGCCCCCTAAGGGCTGAAGCTTTCTTT. Residues: CAWSSPLRAEAFF.

This chain joins TRBV5-1 and TRBJ1-2; 8 bases are a match to TRBD1. The ends lost 3 bases at V and 8 bases at J; junction bases unmatched: 12. The CDR3 extends over 15 amino acids. Germline V gives CDR1 SGHRS, CDR2 YFSETQ. The CDR3 region has the DNA TGCGCCAGCAGCTCACTACCCCAGGGGGCCAGGGGCTACACCTTC. It encodes CASSSLPQGARGYTF.

This chain connects TRBV30 to TRBJ2-3; tentatively, D is TRBD1 (6 bases). Germline-derived CDR1 and CDR2 are GTSNPN and SVGIG (reference sequence). CDR3 length: 12 residues. Trimming stripped 5 bases from V and 9 bases from J, with 15 bases between. Here the CDR3 DNA reads TGTGCCTGGGGGGAGTGGGGGCGGACGCAGTATTTT. Its protein product is CAWGEWGRTQYF.

CDR3 in amino acids: CASSLGGSGRMSETQYF. CDR3 in DNA: TGTGCCAGCAGCTTAGGGGGCAGCGGGAGAATGTCGGAGACCCAGTACTTC. The chain joins TRBV11-3 to TRBJ2-5, with TRBD2 matching 8 bases. CDR1 is SGHNT and CDR2 is YENEEA in the germline V gene. The CDR3 totals 17 residues. The junction had 12 bases not matched to a gene; V was cut back by 1 base and J by 5 bases.

This clone was recorded a few times. The V gene is TRBV5-1, the J gene TRBJ1-2; D not certain. This CDR3 has 13 amino acids. Germline CDR1 and CDR2: SGHRS and YFSETQ. V gave up 2 bases and J gave up 6 bases, with 11 bases separating them. The DNA of the CDR3 is TGCGCCAGCAGCTTAAAGGGTTACCATGGCTACACCTTC. It specifies CASSLKGYHGYTF.

This clone was picked up a small number of times. The J gene is TRBJ1-2, the V gene TRBV29-1; TRBD1 matches 9 bases. Germline CDR1 reads SQVTM; CDR2 reads ANQGSEA. The CDR3 totals 13 residues. V lost 3 bases, J lost 4 bases, and 3 bases stayed unmatched. The CDR3 region is CSVDRTGVYGYTF. The CDR3 nucleotides are TGCAGCGTTGACAGGACAGGGGTCTATGGCTACACCTTC.

V and J are TRBV7-3 and TRBJ1-1; D unclear. The CDR3 consists of 13 residues. Germline V gene data show CDR1 as SGHTA and CDR2 as FQGTGA. The V gene lost 3 bases and the J gene lost 0 bases, with 5 bases spanning the gap. The CDR3 bases are TGTGCCAGCAGCTTCCGTGTGAACACTGAAGCTTTCTTT. Translating it yields CASSFRVNTEAFF. Together with reference TRBV7-3 and TRBJ1-1, the CDR3 gives the full variable domain: GAGVSQTPSNKVTEKGKYVELRCDPISGHTALYWYRQSLGQGPEFLIYFQGTGAADDSGLPNDRFFAVRPEGSVSTLKIQRTERGDSAVYLCASSFRVNTEAFFGQGTRLTVV.

In DNA form, the CDR3 reads TGTGCCAGCAGTCTTGGAGGAGACCTACCGGGTGAAGCTTTCTTT. This sequence encodes CASSLGGDLPGEAFF. The chain uses TRBV28 and TRBJ1-1; no reliable D call. V lost 5 bases, J lost 7 bases, and 20 bases lay in between. Per the germline V gene, CDR1 is MDHEN and CDR2 is SYDVKM. The CDR3 is 15 amino acids. The full variable domain, its missing parts supplied by reference TRBV28 and TRBJ1-1, is DVKVTQSSRYLVKRTGEKVFLECVQDMDHENMFWYRQDPGLGLRLIYFSYDVKMKEKGDIPEGYSVSREKKERFSLILESASTNQTSMYLCASSLGGDLPGEAFFGQGTRLTVV.

V and J are TRBV6-5 and TRBJ2-3, with D perhaps TRBD2 (6 bases). The CDR3 is 13 amino acids. From germline, CDR1 is MNHEY and CDR2 SVGAGI. Trimming removed 10 bases from V and 2 bases from J, with 13 bases in between. The DNA of the CDR3 is TGTGCCATCTCGGAGCGGGTCACAGATACGCAGTATTTT. Amino acids: CAISERVTDTQYF.

The V and J genes are TRBV28 and TRBJ2-2; D remains unclear. There are 16 residues in the CDR3. The V end lost 7 bases, the J end lost 6 bases, and 21 bases lay between the germline ends. CDR1 is MDHEN and CDR2 is SYDVKM in the germline V gene. CDR3 region: CASTPPRSGVPGELFF. Written as DNA, the CDR3 is TGTGCCAGCACCCCTCCTCGGTCTGGGGTTCCCGGGGAGCTGTTTTTT.

The rearrangement joins TRBV7-2 to TRBJ1-1; D unclear. Trimming left V 1 base short and J 1 base short, with 13 bases between. The V gene's germline CDR1 is SGHTA and CDR2 FQGNSA. This CDR3 region has 16 residues. For the CDR3, the DNA is TGTGCCAGCAGCTTAGGGGTCACGGCGGCGAACACTGAAGCTTTCTTT. It encodes CASSLGVTAANTEAFF.

In its sample, this clone was seen once. The gene calls are TRBV18 and TRBJ2-3; D perhaps matches TRBD2 (6 bases). This CDR3 spans 15 amino acids. Germline-derived CDR1 and CDR2 are KGHSH and LQKENI. V was trimmed by 0 bases and J by 6 bases, leaving 13 bases between them. In DNA form, the CDR3 reads TGTGCCAGCTCACCACCGGGACTGGTCGATGATACGCAGTATTTT. Translated, it gives CASSPPGLVDDTQYF.

The chain combines TRBV5-1 with TRBJ1-2; possibly TRBD1 for D (5 bases). Germline V gives CDR1 SGHRS, CDR2 YFSETQ. The CDR3 runs to 17 residues. The V gene lost 3 bases and the J gene lost 3 bases, with 21 bases spanning the gap. CDR3 protein: CASSSGTAAPLDYGYTF. CDR3 DNA: TGCGCCAGCAGCTCCGGGACGGCAGCCCCTTTGGACTATGGCTACACCTTC.

The chain combines TRBV30 with TRBJ2-3; maybe TRBD2 (6 bases). V was shortened by 4 bases and J by 6 bases, with 17 bases between the two germline ends. Germline values: CDR1 GTSNPN, CDR2 SVGIG (reference sequence). The CDR3 runs 14 residues. The CDR3 reads CAWTYGGGADTQYF. The CDR3 bases are TGTGCCTGGACTTACGGGGGTGGGGCGGATACGCAGTATTTT. The full variable domain, in which reference TRBV30 and TRBJ2-3 provide the parts outside the CDR3, is SQTIHQWPATLVQPVGSPLSLECTVEGTSNPNLYWYRQAAGRGLQLLFYSVGIGQISSEVPQNLSASRPQDRQFILSSKKLLLSDSGFYLCAWTYGGGADTQYFGPGTRLTVL.

The rearrangement links TRBV9 to TRBJ2-2; 9 nucleotides match TRBD1. Germline values: CDR1 SGDLS, CDR2 YYNGEE. V lost 4 bases and J lost 1; bases outside the gene matches: 8. This CDR3 region has 17 residues. CDR3 loop: CASSPAPGQGNTGELFF. CDR3 DNA sequence: TGTGCCAGCAGCCCAGCCCCGGGACAGGGGAACACCGGGGAGCTGTTTTTT.

The rearrangement joins TRBV5-1 to TRBJ2-1, with 8 nucleotides matching TRBD2. Trimming at V came to 0 bases and at J to 3 bases, leaving 2 bases not matched to a gene. The CDR3 has 15 amino acids. CDR1 and CDR2 (germline): SGHRS, YFSETQ. The CDR3 protein is CASSLALADYNEQFF. The CDR3 DNA reads TGCGCCAGCAGCTTGGCACTAGCGGACTACAATGAGCAGTTCTTC.

V and J are TRBV18 and TRBJ1-1; D ambiguous. Trimming took 3 bases from V and 4 from J, leaving 3 bases between them. CDR3 length equals 11 residues. Per the germline V gene, CDR1 is KGHSH and CDR2 is LQKENI. The DNA for the CDR3 is TGTGCCAGCTCACCTATCACTGAAGCTTTCTTT. It translates to CASSPITEAFF.